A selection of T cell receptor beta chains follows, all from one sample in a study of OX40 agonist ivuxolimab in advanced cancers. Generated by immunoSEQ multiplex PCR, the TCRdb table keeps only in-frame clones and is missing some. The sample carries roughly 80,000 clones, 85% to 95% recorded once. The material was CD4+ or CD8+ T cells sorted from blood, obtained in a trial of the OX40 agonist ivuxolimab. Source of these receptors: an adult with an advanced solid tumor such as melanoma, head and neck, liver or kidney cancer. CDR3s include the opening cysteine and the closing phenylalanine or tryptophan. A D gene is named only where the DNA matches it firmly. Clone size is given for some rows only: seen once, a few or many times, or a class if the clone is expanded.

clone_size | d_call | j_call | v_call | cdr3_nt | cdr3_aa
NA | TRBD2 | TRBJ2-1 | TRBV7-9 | TGTGCCAGCAGCCCCGGACTAGCGAACAATGAGCAGTTCTTC | CASSPGLANNEQFF
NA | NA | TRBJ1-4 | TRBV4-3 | TGCGCCAGCAGTCTAACCTGGGACAATGAAAAACTGTTTTTT | CASSLTWDNEKLFF
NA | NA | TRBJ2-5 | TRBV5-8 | TGTGCCAGCAGCTTGTTACAGGGAGGGGAGACCCAGTACTTC | CASSLLQGGETQYF
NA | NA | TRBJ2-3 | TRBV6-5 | TGTGCCAGCAGTTTCCAGGGGAACACAGATACGCAGTATTTT | CASSFQGNTDTQYF
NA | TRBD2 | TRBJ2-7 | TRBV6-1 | TGTGCCAGCAGTGAATTTGCTAGCGGGGGGCCTGGAGCTTGGAACGAGCAGTACTTC | CASSEFASGGPGAWNEQYF
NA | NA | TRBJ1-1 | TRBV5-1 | TGCGCCAGCAGCTTGGGTGACGGCATCCCTGAAGCTTTCTTT | CASSLGDGIPEAFF
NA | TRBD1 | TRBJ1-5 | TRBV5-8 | TGTGCCAGCAGCACCGGACAGGGGGGCTTCAATCAGCCCCAGCATTTT | CASSTGQGGFNQPQHF
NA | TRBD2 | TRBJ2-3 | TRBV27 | TGTGCCAGCAGTTTCGGGTTAGCGGGAGGAGTAGGCACAGATACGCAGTATTTT | CASSFGLAGGVGTDTQYF
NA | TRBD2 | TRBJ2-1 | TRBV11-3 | TGTGCCAGCAGCTTAGATCTAACTAGCGGGAATGAGCAGTTCTTC | CASSLDLTSGNEQFF
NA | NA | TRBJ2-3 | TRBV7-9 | TGTGCCAGCAGCCTACAGGGTGAGGGCACAGATACGCAGTATTTT | CASSLQGEGTDTQYF
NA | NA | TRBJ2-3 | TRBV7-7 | TGTGCCAGCAGCCCTACTAGCACAGATACGCAGTATTTT | CASSPTSTDTQYF
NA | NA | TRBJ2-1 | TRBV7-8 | TGTGCCAGCAGCCTCACTGCAGGGGGGAGCTCCTACAATGAGCAGTTCTTC | CASSLTAGGSSYNEQFF
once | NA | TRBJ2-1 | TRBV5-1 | TGCGCCAGCAGCTTGGGGTCGGAGGGGAATGAGCAGTTCTTC | CASSLGSEGNEQFF
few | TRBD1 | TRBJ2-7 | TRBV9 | TGTGCCAGCAGCGTAGGACAGGGCAACTACGAGCAGTACTTC | CASSVGQGNYEQYF
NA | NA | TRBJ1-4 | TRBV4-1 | TGCGCCAGCAGCCTTACCCCGGGGCCGACCAATGAAAAACTGTTTTTT | CASSLTPGPTNEKLFF
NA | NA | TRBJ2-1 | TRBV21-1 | TGTGCCAGCAGCACAACGACTAGCGAGCAGTTCTTC | CASSTTTSEQFF
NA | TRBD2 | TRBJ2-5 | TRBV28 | TGTGCCAGCAGCCCCGGGACTAGCGGGAGGGCGGGGGAGACCCAGTACTTC | CASSPGTSGRAGETQYF
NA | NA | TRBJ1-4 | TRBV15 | TGTGCCACCAGCAGATCACAGTATAATGAAAAACTGTTTTTT | CATSRSQYNEKLFF
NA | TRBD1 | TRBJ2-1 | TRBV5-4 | TGTGCCAGCAGCGAGGACAGGGGGCAATCCTACAATGAGCAGTTCTTC | CASSEDRGQSYNEQFF
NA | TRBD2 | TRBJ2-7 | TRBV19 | TGTGCCAGTAGTATACCGGGACTAGCGGACTACGAGCAGTACTTC | CASSIPGLADYEQYF
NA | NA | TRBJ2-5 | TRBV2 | TGTGCCAGCAGTGATGCCTTGGGGGACCAGACCCAGTACTTC | CASSDALGDQTQYF
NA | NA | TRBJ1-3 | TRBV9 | TGTGCCAGCAGCATGGGACCCCCGCCCAACACCATATATTTT | CASSMGPPPNTIYF
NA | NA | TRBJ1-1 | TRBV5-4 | TGTGCCAGCAGCAACGGGGGGGGAGGAGGGACTGAAGCTTTCTTT | CASSNGGGGGTEAFF
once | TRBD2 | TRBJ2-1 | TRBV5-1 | TGCGCCAGCAGCTTGGCGGGTAACCTAGCGGTTAACAATGAGCAGTTCTTC | CASSLAGNLAVNNEQFF
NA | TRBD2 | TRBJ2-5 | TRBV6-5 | TGTGCCAGCAGCGGGGGTAGCGGGACCCAAGAGACCCAGTACTTC | CASSGGSGTQETQYF
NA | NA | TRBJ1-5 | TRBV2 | TGTGCCAGCAGCGACAGGCAACTTAATCAGCCCCAGCATTTT | CASSDRQLNQPQHF
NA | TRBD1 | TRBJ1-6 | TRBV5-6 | TGTGCCAGCAGCCTTCGGGACAGGGATAATTCACCCCTCCACTTT | CASSLRDRDNSPLHF
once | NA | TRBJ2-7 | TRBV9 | TGTGCCAGCAGCGTAGACGCAGACAGGATTCCCCACGAGCAGTACTTC | CASSVDADRIPHEQYF
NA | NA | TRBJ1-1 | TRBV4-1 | TGCGCCAGCAGCCAAGACACCGTGAACACTGAAGCTTTCTTT | CASSQDTVNTEAFF
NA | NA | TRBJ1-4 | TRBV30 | TGTGCCTGGAGTGTACATGGCGAAGGGATCGAAAAACTGTTTTTT | CAWSVHGEGIEKLFF
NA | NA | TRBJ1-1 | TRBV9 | TGTGCCAGCAGCGTAGTCTCAGGGAACACTGAAGCTTTCTTT | CASSVVSGNTEAFF
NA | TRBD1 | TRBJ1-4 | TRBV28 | TGTGCCAGCACCTCAAATCCAGGGGGGCGCGGAAAACTGTTTTTT | CASTSNPGGRGKLFF
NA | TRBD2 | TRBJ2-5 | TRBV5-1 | TGCGCCAGCAGCTGGGAGCGGGGGGGCCTCCCAGAGACCCAGTACTTC | CASSWERGGLPETQYF